This record covers a single T cell receptor beta chain. The germline gene is not matched at one end of the junction; a read error may be the cause. The method was immunoSEQ multiplex PCR; TCRdb's version includes in-frame clones alone and lacks a portion of them. Among fewer than 130,000 clones listed, roughly 90% were seen once. The data were obtained in a study of control samples from healthy donors and cancer patients. The receptor was isolated from a woman between 55 and 75 years old with lung cancer. Sample: PBMCs.

This CDR3 reads CASSRSESGTQYF. The CDR3, as DNA: TGTGCTAGCAGCCGTAGTGAGTCAGGGACCCAGTACTTC. The V call is TRBV7-7, the J call TRBJ2-5; D is uncertain. The CDR3 runs 13 residues. Germline assignment: CDR1 SSHAT and CDR2 FNYEAQ (reference sequence).